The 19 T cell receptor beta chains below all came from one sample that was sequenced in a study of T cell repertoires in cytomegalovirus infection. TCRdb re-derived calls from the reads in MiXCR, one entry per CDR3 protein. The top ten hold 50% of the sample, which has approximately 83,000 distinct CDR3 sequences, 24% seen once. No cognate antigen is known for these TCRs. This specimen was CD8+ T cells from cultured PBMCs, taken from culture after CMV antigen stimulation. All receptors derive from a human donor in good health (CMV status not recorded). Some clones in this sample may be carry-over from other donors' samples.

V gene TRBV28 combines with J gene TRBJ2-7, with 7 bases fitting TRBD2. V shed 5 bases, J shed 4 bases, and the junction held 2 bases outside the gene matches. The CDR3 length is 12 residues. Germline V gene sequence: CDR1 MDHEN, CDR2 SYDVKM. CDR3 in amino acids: CASSTGGYEQYF. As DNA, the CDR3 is TGTGCCAGCAGTACGGGGGGATACGAGCAGTACTTC.

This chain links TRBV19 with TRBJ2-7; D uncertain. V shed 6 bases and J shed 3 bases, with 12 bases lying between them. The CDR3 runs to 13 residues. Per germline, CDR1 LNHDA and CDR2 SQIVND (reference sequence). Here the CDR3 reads CASSPQTDYEQYF. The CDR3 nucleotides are TGTGCCAGTAGCCCCCAAACAGACTACGAGCAGTACTTC.

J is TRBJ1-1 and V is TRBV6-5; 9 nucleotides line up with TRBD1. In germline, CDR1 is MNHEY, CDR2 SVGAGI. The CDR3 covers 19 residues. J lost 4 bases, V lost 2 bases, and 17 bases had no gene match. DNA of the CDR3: TGTGCCAGCAGTTACGCCCTCCGGGGGACAGGGCCGGGGAGCACTGAAGCTTTCTTT. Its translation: CASSYALRGTGPGSTEAFF.

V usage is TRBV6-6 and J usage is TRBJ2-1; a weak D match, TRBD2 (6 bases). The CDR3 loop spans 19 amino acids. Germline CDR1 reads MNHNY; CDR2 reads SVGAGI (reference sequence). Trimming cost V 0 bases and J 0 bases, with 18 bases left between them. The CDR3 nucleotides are TGTGCCAGCAGTTACTCGGGGGGAATCGACTGGAGCTCCTACAATGAGCAGTTCTTC. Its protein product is CASSYSGGIDWSSYNEQFF.

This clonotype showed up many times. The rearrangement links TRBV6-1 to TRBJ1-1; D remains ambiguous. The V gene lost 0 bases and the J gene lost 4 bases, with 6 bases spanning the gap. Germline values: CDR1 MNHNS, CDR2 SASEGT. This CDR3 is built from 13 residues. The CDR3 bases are TGTGCCAGCAGTGAAGCGGGATTCACTGAAGCTTTCTTT. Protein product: CASSEAGFTEAFF.

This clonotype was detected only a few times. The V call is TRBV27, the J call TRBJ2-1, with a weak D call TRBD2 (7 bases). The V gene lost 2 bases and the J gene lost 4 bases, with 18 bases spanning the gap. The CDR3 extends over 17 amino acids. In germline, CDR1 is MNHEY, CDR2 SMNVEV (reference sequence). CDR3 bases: TGTGCCAGCAGTTTAAAGGGGGGGGACGGAGTGTACAATGAGCAGTTCTTC. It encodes CASSLKGGDGVYNEQFF.

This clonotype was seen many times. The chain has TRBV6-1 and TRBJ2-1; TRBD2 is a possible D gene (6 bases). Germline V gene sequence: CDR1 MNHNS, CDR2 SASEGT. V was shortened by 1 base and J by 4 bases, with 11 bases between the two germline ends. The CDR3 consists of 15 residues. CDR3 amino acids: CASSEGRETYNEQFF. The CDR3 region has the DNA TGTGCCAGCAGTGAAGGGAGGGAGACTTACAATGAGCAGTTCTTC.

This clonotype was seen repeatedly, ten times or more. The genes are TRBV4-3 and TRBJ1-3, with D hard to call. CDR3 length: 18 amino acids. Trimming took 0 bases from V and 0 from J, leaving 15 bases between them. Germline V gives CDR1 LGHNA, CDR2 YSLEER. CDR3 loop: CASSQDWVGLTSGNTIYF. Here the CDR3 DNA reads TGCGCCAGCAGCCAAGATTGGGTCGGACTGACCTCTGGAAACACCATATATTTT.

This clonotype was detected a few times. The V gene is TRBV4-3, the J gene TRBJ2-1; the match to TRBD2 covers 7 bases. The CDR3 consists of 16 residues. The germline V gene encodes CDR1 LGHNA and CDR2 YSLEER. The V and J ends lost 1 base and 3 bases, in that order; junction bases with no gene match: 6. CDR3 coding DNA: TGCGCCAGCAGCCAAGGGGGAGGGTTTAGCTACAATGAGCAGTTCTTC. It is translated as CASSQGGGFSYNEQFF.

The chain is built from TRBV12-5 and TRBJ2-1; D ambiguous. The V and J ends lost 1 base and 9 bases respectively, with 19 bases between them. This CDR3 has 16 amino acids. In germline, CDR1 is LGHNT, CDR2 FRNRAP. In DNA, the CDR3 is TGTGCTAGTGGTTTGGCCCCGGACCCTTCAAGAAGTGAGCAGTTCTTC. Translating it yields CASGLAPDPSRSEQFF.

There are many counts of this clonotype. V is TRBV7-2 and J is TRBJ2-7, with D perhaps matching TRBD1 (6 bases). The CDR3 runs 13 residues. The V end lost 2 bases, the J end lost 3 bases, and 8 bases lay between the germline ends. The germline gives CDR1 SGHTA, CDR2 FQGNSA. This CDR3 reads CASSLSRGYEQYF. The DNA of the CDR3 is TGTGCCAGCAGCTTAAGCAGGGGCTACGAGCAGTACTTC.

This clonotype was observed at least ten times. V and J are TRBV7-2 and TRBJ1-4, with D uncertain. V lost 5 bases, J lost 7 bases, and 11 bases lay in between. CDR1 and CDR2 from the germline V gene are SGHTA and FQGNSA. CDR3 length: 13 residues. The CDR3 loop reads CASSRGLGEKLFF. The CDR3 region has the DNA TGTGCCAGCAGCCGAGGGTTAGGTGAAAAACTGTTTTTT.

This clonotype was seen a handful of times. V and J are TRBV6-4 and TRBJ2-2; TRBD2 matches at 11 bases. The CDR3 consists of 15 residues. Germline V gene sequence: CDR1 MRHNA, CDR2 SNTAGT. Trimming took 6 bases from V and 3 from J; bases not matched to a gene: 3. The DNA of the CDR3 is TGTGCCAGCAGCCCACTAGCGGGGGACACCGGGGAGCTGTTTTTT. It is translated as CASSPLAGDTGELFF.

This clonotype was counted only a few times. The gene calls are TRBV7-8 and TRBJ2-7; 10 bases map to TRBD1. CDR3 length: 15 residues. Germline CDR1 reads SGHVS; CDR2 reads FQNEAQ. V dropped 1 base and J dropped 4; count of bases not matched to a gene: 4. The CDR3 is CASSLVDRGPYEQYF. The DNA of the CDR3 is TGTGCCAGCAGCTTAGTAGACAGGGGGCCTTACGAGCAGTACTTC.

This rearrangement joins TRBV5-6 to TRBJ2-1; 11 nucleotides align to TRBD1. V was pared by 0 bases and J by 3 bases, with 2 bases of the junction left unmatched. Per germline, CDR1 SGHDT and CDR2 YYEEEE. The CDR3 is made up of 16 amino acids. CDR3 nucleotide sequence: TGTGCCAGCAGCTTGGGGACAGGGGGCTACTACAATGAGCAGTTCTTC. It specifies CASSLGTGGYYNEQFF.

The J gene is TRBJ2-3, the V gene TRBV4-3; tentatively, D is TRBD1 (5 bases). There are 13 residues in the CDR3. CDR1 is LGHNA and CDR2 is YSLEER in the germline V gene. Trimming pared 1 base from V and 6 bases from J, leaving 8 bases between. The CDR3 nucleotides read TGCGCCAGCAGCCAAGTTCCAGGGGATACGCAGTATTTT. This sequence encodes CASSQVPGDTQYF.

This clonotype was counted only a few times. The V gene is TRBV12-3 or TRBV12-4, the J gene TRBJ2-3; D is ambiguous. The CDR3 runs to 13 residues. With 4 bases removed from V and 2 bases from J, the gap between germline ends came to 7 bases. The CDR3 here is CASSSSYTDTQYF. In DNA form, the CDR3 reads TGTGCCAGCAGTTCCAGCTACACAGATACGCAGTATTTT.

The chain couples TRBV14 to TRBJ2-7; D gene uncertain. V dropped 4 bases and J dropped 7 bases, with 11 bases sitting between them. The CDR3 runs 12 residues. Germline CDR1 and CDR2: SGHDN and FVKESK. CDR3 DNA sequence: TGTGCCAGCAGCCTAGGTTGGCGGGAGCAGTACTTC. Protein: CASSLGWREQYF.

The CDR3 loop is CASSIAAGGGKNEQFF. In DNA, the CDR3 is TGTGCCAGTAGTATAGCCGCTGGGGGAGGGAAGAATGAGCAGTTCTTC. This chain connects TRBV19 to TRBJ2-1, with 7 positions matching TRBD2. The CDR3 covers 16 residues. Germline V gene sequence: CDR1 LNHDA, CDR2 SQIVND (reference sequence). The V gene end was trimmed by 1 base and the J gene end by 7 bases; junction bases not matched to a gene: 10.